This T cell receptor beta chain comes out of a study of shared clonotypes between healthy human individuals. CDR3 length: 14 amino acids. Trimming took 2 bases from V and 3 from J, leaving 11 bases between them. In germline, CDR1 is MNHEY, CDR2 SVGAGI. The assay was immunoSEQ multiplex PCR, and TCRdb's table has in-frame clones only and misses some. This table has 2 million to 2.5 million clones, 85% to 95% appearing once. Naivety among CD8 cells was defined by CD45RO negativity and positive CCR7 selection, thereby excluding terminally differentiated effector memory CD45RA+ cells. Sequencing was done on a sample of naive CD8+ T cells sorted from blood. The chain recombines TRBV6-5 with TRBJ2-7, with a possible D match to TRBD2 (6 bases). The sequence was collected from a man in his late teens or twenties in good health. The CDR3 DNA reads TGTGCCAGCAGTTACGGGGCGGGGCTCTACGAGCAGTACTTC. Translation: CASSYGAGLYEQYF.